This is a list of T cell receptor beta chains from one sample in a study of T cell repertoires in cytomegalovirus infection. TCRdb re-analysed the reads in MiXCR, keeping a single row per CDR3 protein. This sample has 400,000 or so distinct CDR3 sequences, with about a third found just once. The sample comprised PBMCs. These receptor sequences come from a human donor in good health (CMV status not recorded). Some clones in this sample may be carry-over from other donors' samples. Both conserved end residues are part of each CDR3.

v_gene: TRBV19; CDR3aa: CASSIYQGTNTEAFF
v_gene: TRBV7-9; CDR3aa: CASSTGFFTGELFF
v_gene: TRBV20-1; CDR3aa: CSAPGTRDNEQFF
v_gene: TRBV12-3/TRBV12-4; CDR3aa: CASSGDRGSGYTF
v_gene: TRBV5-4; CDR3aa: CASSLALSTEAFF
v_gene: TRBV14; CDR3aa: CASSQDRTGGGGYTF
v_gene: TRBV12-3/TRBV12-4; CDR3aa: CASSLGGGVSDTQYF
v_gene: TRBV7-3; CDR3aa: CASSLLRTDTQYF
v_gene: TRBV29-1; CDR3aa: CSVIAGGPKNIQYF
v_gene: TRBV5-1; CDR3aa: CASSLGAAGVYTQYF
v_gene: TRBV6-1; CDR3aa: CASSAARAGGVGTQYF
v_gene: TRBV7-6; CDR3aa: CASSLSPSVMNTEAFF
v_gene: TRBV4-3; CDR3aa: CASSQDPGPETQYF
v_gene: TRBV4-1; CDR3aa: CASHQTALAEIYEQYF
v_gene: TRBV20-1; CDR3aa: CSAQDSSGANVLTF
v_gene: TRBV5-5; CDR3aa: CASSAGRQAGSNQPQHF
v_gene: TRBV7-3; CDR3aa: CASSRDSNTGELFF
v_gene: TRBV7-2; CDR3aa: CASSLDWSGPQHF
v_gene: TRBV5-6; CDR3aa: CASRAGMNTEAFF
v_gene: TRBV5-1; CDR3aa: CASRPPGGRMNTEAFF
v_gene: TRBV7-2; CDR3aa: CASSLRGDSGITEAFF
v_gene: TRBV18; CDR3aa: CASSPLDSAREQFF
v_gene: TRBV6-1; CDR3aa: CASGGRETREYF
v_gene: TRBV5-1; CDR3aa: CASSFRPGQGGNSPLHF
v_gene: TRBV2; CDR3aa: CASSEEGGHQPQHF
v_gene: TRBV7-2; CDR3aa: CASSVRLAGGHNEQFF
v_gene: TRBV6-1; CDR3aa: CASSYRGVQETQYF
v_gene: TRBV19; CDR3aa: CASSIDPRQGASGANVLTF
v_gene: TRBV6-5; CDR3aa: CASSFHRGGNSPLHF
v_gene: TRBV6-1; CDR3aa: CASTYADRTLQPQHF
v_gene: TRBV27; CDR3aa: CASRRQGVMNTEAFF
v_gene: TRBV15; CDR3aa: CATSRGDREYEQYF
v_gene: TRBV6-5; CDR3aa: CASSYSWQRTEAFF
v_gene: TRBV6-2/TRBV6-3; CDR3aa: CASSHGGTQYF
v_gene: TRBV6-1; CDR3aa: CASRRDGSYQPQHF